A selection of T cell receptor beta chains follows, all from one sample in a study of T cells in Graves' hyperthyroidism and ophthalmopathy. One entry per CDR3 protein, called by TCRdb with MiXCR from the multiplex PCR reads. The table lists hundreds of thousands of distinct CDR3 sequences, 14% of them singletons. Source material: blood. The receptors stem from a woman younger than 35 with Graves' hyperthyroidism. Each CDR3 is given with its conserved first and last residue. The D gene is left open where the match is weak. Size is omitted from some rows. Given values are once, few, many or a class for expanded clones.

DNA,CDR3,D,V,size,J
TGCGCCAGCAGCCAAGATTCGGGGGGCCGGAACACTGAAGCTTTCTTT,CASSQDSGGRNTEAFF,.,TRBV4-3,few,TRBJ1-1
TGTGCCAGCTCACCAAGAACTAGCGGGAAAGGTGAGCAGTTCTTC,CASSPRTSGKGEQFF,TRBD2,TRBV18,many,TRBJ2-1
TGTGCCAGCAGCTTAGTAGGGCGGGAGGACGCCTACGAGCAGTACTTC,CASSLVGREDAYEQYF,TRBD2,TRBV7-9,few,TRBJ2-7
TGTGCCTGGAGTAATCAGGACAGGGCCGACGAGCAGTACTTC,CAWSNQDRADEQYF,TRBD1,TRBV30,many,TRBJ2-7
TGTGCCAGCAGTTACTACGGACAGGGCGTTCATGGAAACACCATATATTTT,CASSYYGQGVHGNTIYF,TRBD1,TRBV6-5,.,TRBJ1-3
TGTGCCACCAGTGGCCAGGGTCCTCACTATGGCTACACCTTC,CATSGQGPHYGYTF,.,TRBV24-1,few,TRBJ1-2
TGTGCCAGCAGTTTTGATCGTGGGAGGCGCAGCAAACAGGGGGAAAAGGGTCAAGGCGGGGAGCTGTTTTTT,CASSFDRGRRSKQGEKGQGGELFF,TRBD1,TRBV12-3/TRBV12-4,many,TRBJ2-2
TGTGCCAGCAGCCGGAGCGGGAGAAACACCGGGGAGCTGTTTTTT,CASSRSGRNTGELFF,TRBD2,TRBV9,many,TRBJ2-2
TGTGCCAGCAGCTTCTTCGAAGGATACGAGCAGTACTTC,CASSFFEGYEQYF,.,TRBV7-3,.,TRBJ2-7
TGTGCCAGCAGCGCTTTCGGAAACACCATATATTTT,CASSAFGNTIYF,.,TRBV28,many,TRBJ1-3
TGTGCCAGCAGCGTCTCCGGGCAAACCACAGATACGCAGTATTTT,CASSVSGQTTDTQYF,.,TRBV12-3/TRBV12-4,few,TRBJ2-3
TGTGCCAGCAGTTACCAAACCGGACTAGCGGTACGCACAGATACGCAGTATTTT,CASSYQTGLAVRTDTQYF,TRBD2,TRBV6-2/TRBV6-3,.,TRBJ2-3
TGTGCCAGCATCATTAGTTGGGGGGGTGGGTCCGCTGAAGCTTTCTTT,CASIISWGGGSAEAFF,.,TRBV6-2/TRBV6-3,.,TRBJ1-1
TGTGCCAGCAGTTTATCTGCAGGGTTGAGTACTGAAGCTTTCTTT,CASSLSAGLSTEAFF,.,TRBV27,many,TRBJ1-1
TGTGCCTGGAGTCCTGGCTCGAATCAGCCCCAGCATTTT,CAWSPGSNQPQHF,.,TRBV30,many,TRBJ1-5
TGCAGTGCTAGAGAGGAATTTAACACCGGGGAGCTGTTTTTT,CSAREEFNTGELFF,.,TRBV20-1,.,TRBJ2-2
TGTGCCAGCAGCGTAGGGAGCGATTACTATGGCTACACCTTC,CASSVGSDYYGYTF,.,TRBV9,many,TRBJ1-2
TGTGCCAGTAGTACGCAGGGGCCAGAGGCCCTCCACTTT,CASSTQGPEALHF,.,TRBV19,.,TRBJ1-6
TGTGCCAGCAGCCCCAGACAGCCAGGAGATACGCAGTATTTT,CASSPRQPGDTQYF,.,TRBV7-9,.,TRBJ2-3
TGTGCCATCACGGAGTCGTACTACAATGAGCAGTTCTTC,CAITESYYNEQFF,.,TRBV10-3,many,TRBJ2-1
TGTGCCAGCAGCTTGGGACTTAGGGGGAGCACAGATACGCAGTATTTT,CASSLGLRGSTDTQYF,.,TRBV7-7,.,TRBJ2-3
TGTGCCAGCAGCTCCGTGTCGGAGACACCCTACAATGAGCAGTTCTTC,CASSSVSETPYNEQFF,.,TRBV11-2,many,TRBJ2-1
TGTGCCAGCAGCCAACAACCGGTCCCAGGGCCCAATGAGCAGTTCTTC,CASSQQPVPGPNEQFF,.,TRBV3-1,many,TRBJ2-1
TGTGCCAGCAGTTACCCGCGGGAGGGCCGGCCCTACGAGCAGTACTTC,CASSYPREGRPYEQYF,TRBD2,TRBV6-2/TRBV6-3,few,TRBJ2-7
TGTGCCAGCAGCCAACTGGCCAAAAACATTCAGTACTTC,CASSQLAKNIQYF,.,TRBV3-1,many,TRBJ2-4
TGTGCCAGCAGCTCCTACGGACAGTATAGCAATCAGCCCCAGCATTTT,CASSSYGQYSNQPQHF,.,TRBV7-2,few,TRBJ1-5
TGTGCCAGCAGCCGCCAAACAGGGTTCGGAAACACCGGGGAGCTGTTTTTT,CASSRQTGFGNTGELFF,.,TRBV9,few,TRBJ2-2
TGTGCCAGCAGCTTAACTCCCCTCAACTATGGCTACACCTTC,CASSLTPLNYGYTF,.,TRBV7-2,few,TRBJ1-2
TGTGCCAGCAGCTCCGGGACAGGGACCGGGGAGCTGTTTTTT,CASSSGTGTGELFF,TRBD1,TRBV7-9,.,TRBJ2-2
TGTGCCAGCAGTTTAGTGGGAGATTACGAGCAGTACTTC,CASSLVGDYEQYF,.,TRBV27,many,TRBJ2-7
TGTGCCAGCAGTTTAGCGGGGGTACCGTTATTCAATGAGCAGTTCTTC,CASSLAGVPLFNEQFF,.,TRBV12-3/TRBV12-4,few,TRBJ2-1
TGTGCCAGCTCACCATTCGAGGAGACCCAGTACTTC,CASSPFEETQYF,.,TRBV18,.,TRBJ2-5
TGTGCCAGTAGGACTTTTGACAGGGGGAACACTGAAGCTTTCTTT,CASRTFDRGNTEAFF,TRBD1,TRBV19,.,TRBJ1-1
TGCAGTGCCCGAAATCTAGCGGGACCCTCCCAAGAGACCCAGTACTTC,CSARNLAGPSQETQYF,TRBD2,TRBV20-1,few,TRBJ2-5
TGTGCCAGCAGGCGCGGGACCGCCGTGGCTAGCCGGCACCACCACGAGCAGTACTTC,CASRRGTAVASRHHHEQYF,.,TRBV6-2/TRBV6-3,many,TRBJ2-7
TGTGCCTGGACCCCGCAACAGCGTCTATCCTACGAGCAGTACTTC,CAWTPQQRLSYEQYF,.,TRBV30,many,TRBJ2-7
TGCAGCGTTGGATCCCCCACAGATACGCAGTATTTT,CSVGSPTDTQYF,.,TRBV29-1,many,TRBJ2-3
TGTGCCTGGTCCCGGGACAGGGGACCCTATGGCTACACCTTC,CAWSRDRGPYGYTF,TRBD1,TRBV30,many,TRBJ1-2
TGTGCCAGCAGCACAGGCAAAGGGTACGGCTACACCTTC,CASSTGKGYGYTF,.,TRBV12-3/TRBV12-4,many,TRBJ1-2
TGTGCCAGCAGTTTCTTGGGGCCGGTGGGCACAGATACGCAGTATTTT,CASSFLGPVGTDTQYF,.,TRBV27,many,TRBJ2-3